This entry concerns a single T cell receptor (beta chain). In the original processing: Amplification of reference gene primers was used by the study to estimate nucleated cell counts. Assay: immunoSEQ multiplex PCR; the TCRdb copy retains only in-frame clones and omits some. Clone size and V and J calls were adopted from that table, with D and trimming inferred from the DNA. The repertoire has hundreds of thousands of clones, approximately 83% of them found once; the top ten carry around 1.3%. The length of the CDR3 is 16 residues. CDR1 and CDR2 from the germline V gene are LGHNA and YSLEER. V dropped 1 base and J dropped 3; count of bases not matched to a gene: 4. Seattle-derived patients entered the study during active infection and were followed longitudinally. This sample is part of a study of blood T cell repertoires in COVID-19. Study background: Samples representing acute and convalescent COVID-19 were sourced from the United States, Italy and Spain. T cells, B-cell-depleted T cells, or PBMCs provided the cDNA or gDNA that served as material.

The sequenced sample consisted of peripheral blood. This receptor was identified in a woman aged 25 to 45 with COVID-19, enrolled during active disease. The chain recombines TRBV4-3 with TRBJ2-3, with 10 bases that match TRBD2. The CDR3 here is CASSQGTSGVTDTQYF. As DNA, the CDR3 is TGCGCCAGCAGCCAAGGGACTAGCGGTGTAACAGATACGCAGTATTTT.